This TCR beta chain was retrieved from a study of blood T cells in healthy people across ages. Looking at the study overall: Capturing about one barcoded beta molecule per two T cells was achieved by template switching.

The V gene's germline CDR1 is SGHTA and CDR2 FQGNSA. This CDR3 spans 15 amino acids. A J-beta primer mix and a sample-barcoded 5' primer were used in a second PCR of about 7 to 12 cycles. Carrying 12 random nucleotides, a template-switch adaptor labeled each individual cDNA molecule. A single record per CDR3 protein comes from TCRdb applying MiXCR to the 5' RACE reads. The repertoire has 1.8 million or so distinct CDR3 sequences, roughly 43% of them found once; the top ten carry 23%. The sequence came from a human donor in good health. The sequencing sample was made of blood. This chain uses TRBV7-2 with TRBJ2-5; D is possibly TRBD1 (6 bases). The J call may be incorrect, as the DNA end agrees better with TRBJ2-7. Here the CDR3 reads CASSSHRQVTYEQYF. The CDR3 DNA reads as TGTGCCAGCAGCTCCCACCGACAGGTTACCTACGAGCAGTACTTC.